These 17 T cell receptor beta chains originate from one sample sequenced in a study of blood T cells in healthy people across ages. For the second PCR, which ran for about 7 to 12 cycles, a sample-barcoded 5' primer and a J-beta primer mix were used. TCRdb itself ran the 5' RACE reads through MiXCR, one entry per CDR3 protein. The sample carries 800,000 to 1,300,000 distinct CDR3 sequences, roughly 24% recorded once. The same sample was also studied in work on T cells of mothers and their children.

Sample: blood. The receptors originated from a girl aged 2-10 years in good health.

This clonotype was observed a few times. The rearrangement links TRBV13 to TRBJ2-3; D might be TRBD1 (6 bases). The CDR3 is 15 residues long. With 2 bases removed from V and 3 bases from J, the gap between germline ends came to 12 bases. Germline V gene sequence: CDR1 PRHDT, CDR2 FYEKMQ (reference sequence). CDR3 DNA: TGTGCCAGCAGCTTACGACCAGGGGCGACAGATACGCAGTATTTT. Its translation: CASSLRPGATDTQYF.

The CDR3 DNA is TGTGCCAGCAGTTACCTGACTCAACAGGGGAACTATGGCTACACCTTC. It yields the protein CASSYLTQQGNYGYTF. This chain connects TRBV6-5 to TRBJ1-2; 7 positions agree with TRBD1. Germline assignment: CDR1 MNHEY and CDR2 SVGAGI. V lost 2 bases and J lost 2; bases outside the gene matches: 8. The CDR3 totals 16 residues.

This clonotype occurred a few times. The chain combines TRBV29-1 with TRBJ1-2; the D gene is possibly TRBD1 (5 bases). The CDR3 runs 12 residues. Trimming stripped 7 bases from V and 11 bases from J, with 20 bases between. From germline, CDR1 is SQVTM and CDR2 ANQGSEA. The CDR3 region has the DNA TGCAGCGCACGATTCTCTTGGGGGGTATACACCTTC. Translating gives CSARFSWGVYTF.

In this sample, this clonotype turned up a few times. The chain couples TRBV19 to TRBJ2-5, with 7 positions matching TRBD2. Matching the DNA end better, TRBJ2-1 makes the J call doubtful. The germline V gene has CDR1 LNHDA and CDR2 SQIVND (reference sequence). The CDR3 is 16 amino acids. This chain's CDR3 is CASSIWGGDPYNEQFF. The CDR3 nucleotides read TGTGCCAGTAGTATATGGGGGGGAGATCCCTACAATGAGCAGTTCTTC.

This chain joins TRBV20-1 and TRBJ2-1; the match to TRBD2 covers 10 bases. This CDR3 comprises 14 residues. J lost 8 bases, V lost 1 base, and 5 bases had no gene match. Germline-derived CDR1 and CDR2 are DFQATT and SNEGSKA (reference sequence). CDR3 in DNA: TGCAGTGCTAGAGGAGCGGGAGGGCCCTATGAGCAGTTCTTC. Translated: CSARGAGGPYEQFF.

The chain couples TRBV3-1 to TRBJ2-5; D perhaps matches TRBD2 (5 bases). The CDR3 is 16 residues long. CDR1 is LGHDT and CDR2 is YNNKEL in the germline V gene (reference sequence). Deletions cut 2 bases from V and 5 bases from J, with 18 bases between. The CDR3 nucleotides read TGTGCCAGCAGCCAATTTAACGCGAAACGAGGGGAGACCCAGTACTTC. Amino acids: CASSQFNAKRGETQYF.

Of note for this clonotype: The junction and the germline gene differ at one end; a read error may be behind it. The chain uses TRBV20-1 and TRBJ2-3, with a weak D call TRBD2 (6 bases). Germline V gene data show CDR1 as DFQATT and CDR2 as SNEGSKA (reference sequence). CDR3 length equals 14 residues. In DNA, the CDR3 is TGCAGTGCTAGAGATGGGGGGAAAGGAGATACGCAGTACTTT. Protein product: CSARDGGKGDTQYF.

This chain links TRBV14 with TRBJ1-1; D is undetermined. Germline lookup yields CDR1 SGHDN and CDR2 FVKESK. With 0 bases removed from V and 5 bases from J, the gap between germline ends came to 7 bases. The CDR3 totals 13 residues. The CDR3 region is CASSQDMETEAFF. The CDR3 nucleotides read TGTGCCAGCAGCCAAGATATGGAGACTGAAGCTTTCTTT.

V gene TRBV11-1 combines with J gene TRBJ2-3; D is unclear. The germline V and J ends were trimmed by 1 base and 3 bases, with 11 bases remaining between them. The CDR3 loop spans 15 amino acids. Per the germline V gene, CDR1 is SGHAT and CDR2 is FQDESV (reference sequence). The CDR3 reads CASSLEWPQTDTQYF. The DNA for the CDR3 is TGTGCCAGCAGCTTAGAGTGGCCGCAAACAGATACGCAGTATTTT.

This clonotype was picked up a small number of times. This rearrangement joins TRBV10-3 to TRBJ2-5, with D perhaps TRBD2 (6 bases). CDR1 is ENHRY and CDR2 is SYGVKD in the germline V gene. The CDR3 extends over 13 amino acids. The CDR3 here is CAVTGGPQETQYF. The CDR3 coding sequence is TGTGCAGTGACCGGGGGACCGCAAGAGACCCAGTACTTC.

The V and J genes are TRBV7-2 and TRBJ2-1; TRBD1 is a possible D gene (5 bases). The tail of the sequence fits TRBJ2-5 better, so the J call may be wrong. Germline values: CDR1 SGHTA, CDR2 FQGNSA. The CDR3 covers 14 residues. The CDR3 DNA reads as TGTGCCAGCACCCTTAGGGGCAGACAAGAGACCCAGTACTTC. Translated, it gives CASTLRGRQETQYF.

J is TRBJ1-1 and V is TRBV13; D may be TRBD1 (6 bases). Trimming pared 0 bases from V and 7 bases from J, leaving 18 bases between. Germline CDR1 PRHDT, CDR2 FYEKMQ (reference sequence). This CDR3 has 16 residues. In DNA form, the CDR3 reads TGTGCCAGCAGCTTAGGACAGGGCTACCTGGGGGGTGAAGCTTTCTTT. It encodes CASSLGQGYLGGEAFF.

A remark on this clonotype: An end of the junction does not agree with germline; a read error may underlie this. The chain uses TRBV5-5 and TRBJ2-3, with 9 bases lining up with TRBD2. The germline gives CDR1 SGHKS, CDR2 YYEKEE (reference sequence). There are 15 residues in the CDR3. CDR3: CVSSLFSGGIETQYF. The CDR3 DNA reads TGTGTCAGCAGCTTGTTTAGCGGGGGCATAGAGACCCAGTACTTT.

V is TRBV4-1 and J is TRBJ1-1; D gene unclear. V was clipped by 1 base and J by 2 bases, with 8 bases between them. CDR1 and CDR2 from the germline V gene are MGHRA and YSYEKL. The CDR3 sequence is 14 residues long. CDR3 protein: CASSQVLENTEAFF. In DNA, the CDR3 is TGCGCCAGCAGCCAAGTATTGGAAAACACTGAAGCTTTCTTT.

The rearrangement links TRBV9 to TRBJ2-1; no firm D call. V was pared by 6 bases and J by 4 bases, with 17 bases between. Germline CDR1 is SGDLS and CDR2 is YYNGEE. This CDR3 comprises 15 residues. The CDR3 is CASTPDEVEYNEQFF. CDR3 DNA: TGTGCCAGCACCCCTGACGAGGTGGAGTACAATGAGCAGTTCTTC.

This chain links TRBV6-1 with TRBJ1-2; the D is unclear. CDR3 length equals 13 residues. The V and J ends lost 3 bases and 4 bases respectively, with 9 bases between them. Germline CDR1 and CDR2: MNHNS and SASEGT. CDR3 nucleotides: TGTGCCAGCAGTGAGACGTCCGTCTATGGCTACACCTTC. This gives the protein CASSETSVYGYTF.

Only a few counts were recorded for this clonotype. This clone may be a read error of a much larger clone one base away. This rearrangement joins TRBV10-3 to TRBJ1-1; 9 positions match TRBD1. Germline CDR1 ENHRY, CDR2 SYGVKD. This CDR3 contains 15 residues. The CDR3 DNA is TGTGCCATCAGTCCCTCGACAGGGGGGAACACTGAAACTTTCTTT. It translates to CAISPSTGGNTETFF.